One T cell receptor beta chain is described in this entry. CDR3 size: 17 residues. Germline V gives CDR1 SGHVT, CDR2 SQSDAQ. Unmatched junction bases numbered 6, after V lost 4 bases and J lost 0 bases. This specimen belongs to a study of blood T cell repertoires in COVID-19. Measured with immunoSEQ multiplex PCR; TCRdb has only the in-frame clones, and not every one. The sample has a few hundred thousand clones; about 90% are singletons. The sequence came from a man aged 25-40 years who had been exposed to COVID-19. V gene TRBV7-4 combines with J gene TRBJ1-6; 7 bases agree with TRBD1. Material for sequencing was PBMCs or T cells enriched from blood (not recorded which). The CDR3 sequence: CASSSQGRSSYNSPLHF. In DNA, the CDR3 is TGTGCCAGCAGCTCACAGGGGCGGAGCTCCTATAATTCACCCCTCCACTTT.